This TCR beta chain emerged from a study of T-cell reconstitution after alpha-beta-depleted transplantation in children. Study outcomes and limitations: Reportedly, alpha-beta T cells present about two months post-transplant originated from several hundred expanded clones of graft origin. Some patients' high day-60 TCRbeta diversity was traced to surviving recipient T cells and thymic progenitors. Diversity and T-cell counts at one year after transplant derived mostly from new T cells.

The table lists this clonotype with many counts. Its antigen is currently unknown. Germline loops: CDR1 MDHEN, CDR2 SYDVKM. Trimming stripped 3 bases from V and 4 bases from J, with 12 bases between. The CDR3 extends over 14 amino acids. This sample's TCRbeta library carried unique molecular identifier barcodes. Each CDR3 protein gets one entry after TCRdb re-called the PCR reads with MiXCR. The table includes 300,000 to 400,000 distinct CDR3 sequences, around 16% detected once. This sequence joins TRBV28 and TRBJ2-5; D ambiguous. Sequencing was performed on PBMCs, mostly from graft donor cells, taken 360 days after TCRalphabeta/CD19-depleted stem cell transplant. The receptor comes from a male patient between 2 and 10 years old who had a stem cell transplant for acute lymphoblastic leukemia, so the T cells may come from the graft donor. The CDR3 DNA reads TGTGCCAGCAGTTTTGCCTGGACCAGAGAGACCCAGTACTTC. It is translated as CASSFAWTRETQYF.